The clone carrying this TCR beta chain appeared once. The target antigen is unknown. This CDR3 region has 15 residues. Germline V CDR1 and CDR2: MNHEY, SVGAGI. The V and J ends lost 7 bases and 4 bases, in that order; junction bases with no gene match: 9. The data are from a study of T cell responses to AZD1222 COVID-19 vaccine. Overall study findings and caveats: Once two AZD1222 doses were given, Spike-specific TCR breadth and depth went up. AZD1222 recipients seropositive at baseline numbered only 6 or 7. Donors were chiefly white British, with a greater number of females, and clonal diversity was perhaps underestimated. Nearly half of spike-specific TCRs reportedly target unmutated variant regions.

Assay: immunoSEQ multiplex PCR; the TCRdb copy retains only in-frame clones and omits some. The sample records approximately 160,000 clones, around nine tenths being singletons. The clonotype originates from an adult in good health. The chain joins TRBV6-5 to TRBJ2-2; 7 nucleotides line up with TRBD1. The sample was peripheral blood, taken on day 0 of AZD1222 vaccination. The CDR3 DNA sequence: TGTGCCAGCACCCAGACAGGGACGGGCACCGGGGAGCTGTTTTTT. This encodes CASTQTGTGTGELFF.